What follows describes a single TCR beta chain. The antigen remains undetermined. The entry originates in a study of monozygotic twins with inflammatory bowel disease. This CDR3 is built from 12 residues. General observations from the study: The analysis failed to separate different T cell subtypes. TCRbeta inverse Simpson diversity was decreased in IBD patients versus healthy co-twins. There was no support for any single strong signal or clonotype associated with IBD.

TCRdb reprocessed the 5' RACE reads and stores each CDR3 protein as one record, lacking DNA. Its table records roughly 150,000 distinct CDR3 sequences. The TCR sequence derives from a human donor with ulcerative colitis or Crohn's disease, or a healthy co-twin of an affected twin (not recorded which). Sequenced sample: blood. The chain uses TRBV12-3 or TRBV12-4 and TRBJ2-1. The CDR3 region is CASSSDYNEQFF.